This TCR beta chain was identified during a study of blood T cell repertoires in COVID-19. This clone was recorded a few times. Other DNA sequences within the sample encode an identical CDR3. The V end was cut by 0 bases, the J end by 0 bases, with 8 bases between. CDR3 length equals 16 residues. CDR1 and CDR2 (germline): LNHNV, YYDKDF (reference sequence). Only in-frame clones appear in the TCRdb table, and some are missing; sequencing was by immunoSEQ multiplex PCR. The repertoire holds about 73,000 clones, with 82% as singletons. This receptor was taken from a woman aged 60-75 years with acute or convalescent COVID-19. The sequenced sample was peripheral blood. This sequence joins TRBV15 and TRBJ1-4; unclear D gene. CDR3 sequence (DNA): TGTGCCACCAGCAGAGATCCGAGATCAACTAATGAAAAACTGTTTTTT. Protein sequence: CATSRDPRSTNEKLFF.